This T cell receptor (beta chain) originates from a study of blood T cell repertoires in COVID-19. Trimming stripped 5 bases from V and 3 bases from J, with 17 bases between. Germline CDR1 SEHNR, CDR2 FQNEAQ (reference sequence). The CDR3 covers 15 residues. Libraries were prepared by immunoSEQ multiplex PCR; TCRdb keeps only in-frame clonotypes and omits some of them. This sample carries 200,000 to 300,000 clones, about 83% of them seen once, and the ten largest clones take roughly 5.5%. The gene calls are TRBV7-9 and TRBJ2-7; perhaps TRBD1 as D (5 bases). The receptor was isolated from a human donor in a cohort sampled during active COVID-19. Sequenced: peripheral blood. CDR3 protein: CASSPGHLKGYEQYF. The CDR3 coding sequence is TGTGCCAGCAGCCCTGGACACCTAAAGGGCTACGAGCAGTACTTC.